The clone carrying this T cell receptor (beta chain) was seen once. The data belong to a study of blood T cell repertoires in COVID-19. TCRdb keeps only in-frame clones here, not all; method: immunoSEQ multiplex PCR. This sample yields about 200,000 clones, of which roughly nine tenths are seen a single time; roughly 0.78% belongs to the top ten. The CDR3 runs to 13 residues. Germline V gene sequence: CDR1 MNHEY, CDR2 SVGAGI. V was cut by 8 bases and J by 7 bases, with 17 bases left in between. The clonotype originates from a woman between 65 and 79 years old with acute or convalescent COVID-19. V is TRBV6-5 and J is TRBJ1-1; a possible D gene is TRBD1 (5 bases). The sample consisted of peripheral blood. CDR3 sequence reads: CASPGRGLLEAFF. The DNA of the CDR3 is TGTGCCAGCCCGGGGAGGGGCTTACTTGAAGCTTTCTTT.